This TCR beta chain came from a study of Ad26.COV2.S vaccination and SARS-CoV-2 variants. Treatment denoted: roughly 18 received Ad26.COV2.S at low or high dose, single or two shots; roughly 5 received placebo; per-sample allocation not given. Day 63 following the first vaccine or placebo injection was when the samples were taken. Germline V CDR1 and CDR2: SGHNT, YYREEE (reference sequence). Germline trimming cut 2 bases from V and 3 bases from J; bases unmatched to any gene: 10. The CDR3 is 17 amino acids. TCRdb's copy holds only in-frame clones and misses some; the assay was immunoSEQ multiplex PCR. The table lists about 480,000 clones, approximately 88% of them singletons.

The receptor's source is a person between 18 and 60 years old who received the Ad26.COV2.S COVID-19 vaccine or a placebo. The starting material was peripheral blood, obtained in a trial of Ad26.COV2.S vaccine versus placebo. This chain joins TRBV5-4 and TRBJ2-1; 8 nucleotides align to TRBD2. The CDR3 loop reads CASSFAQGTRGYNEQFF. CDR3 bases: TGTGCCAGCAGCTTCGCGCAAGGGACTAGAGGCTACAATGAGCAGTTCTTC.